What follows is one TCR beta chain and its context. The antigen is undetermined. This sample is part of a study of T cell repertoires in cytomegalovirus infection. Whole-study context: Public TCR beta signatures were indicative of both CMV infection and a matching HLA type.

Findings of the study overall: Dominating the ex vivo response were HLA-C-restricted CMV-specific TCR beta clonotypes. Based on cumulative public TCR beta family frequency, carriers of CMV plus the relevant HLA were identified.

The ends were cut back, 0 bases at V and 0 bases at J, with 15 bases in the middle. Germline CDR1 is SGDLS and CDR2 is YYNGEE. The CDR3 covers 17 residues. TCRdb re-called the reads with MiXCR, one entry per CDR3 protein. Among 450,000 to 650,000 distinct CDR3 sequences listed, 40% were seen once. The chain has TRBV9 and TRBJ1-1, with TRBD1 as a possible D gene (5 bases). Source: cultured PBMCs, taken from culture after CMV antigen stimulation. This TCR came from a human donor in good health (CMV status not recorded). Some clones in this sample may be carry-over from other donors' samples. DNA of the CDR3: TGTGCCAGCAGCGTAGATAGGGGCACTATCATGAACACTGAAGCTTTCTTT. It translates to CASSVDRGTIMNTEAFF. Filled out from reference TRBV9 and TRBJ1-1, the complete variable domain reads DSGVTQTPKHLITATGQRVTLRCSPRSGDLSVYWYQQSLDQGLQFLIQYYNGEERAKGNILERFSAQQFPDLHSELNLSSLELGDSALYFCASSVDRGTIMNTEAFFGQGTRLTVV.